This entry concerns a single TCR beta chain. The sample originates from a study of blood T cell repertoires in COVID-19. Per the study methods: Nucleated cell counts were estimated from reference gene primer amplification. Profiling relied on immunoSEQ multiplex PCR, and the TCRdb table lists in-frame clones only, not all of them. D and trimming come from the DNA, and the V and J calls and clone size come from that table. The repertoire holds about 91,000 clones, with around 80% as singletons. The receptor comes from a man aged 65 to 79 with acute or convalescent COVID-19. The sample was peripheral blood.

CDR3 sequence: CASILFFPGGEAFF. CDR3 DNA sequence: TGTGCCAGCATTCTGTTCTTTCCCGGCGGAGAAGCTTTCTTT. The chain carries TRBV6-5 and TRBJ1-1; the D is unclear. Germline CDR1 MNHEY, CDR2 SVGAGI. The CDR3 extends over 14 amino acids. With 7 bases removed from V and 8 bases from J, the gap between germline ends came to 20 bases.